A selection of T cell receptor beta chains follows, all from one sample in a study of T cell repertoires in cytomegalovirus infection. TCRdb used MiXCR to reprocess the reads, holding one entry per CDR3 protein. The top ten hold around two fifths of the sample, which has roughly 500,000 distinct CDR3 sequences, approximately 40% seen once. These receptors have no known antigen. The sequencing used cultured PBMCs, collected from culture after CMV antigen stimulation. These receptors all stem from a human donor in good health (CMV status not recorded). Some clones in this sample may be carry-over from other donors' samples. Both conserved end residues are part of each CDR3. A D gene is named only where the DNA matches it firmly. For some rows the clone size is stated as once, few or many, or as a class when expanded; others skip it.

J	D	size	V	CDR3
TRBJ1-2	NA	few	TRBV7-2	CASSTPSRGRNYGYTF
TRBJ2-7	TRBD1	NA	TRBV4-1	CASSPKRTGLYEQYF
TRBJ2-7	NA	NA	TRBV7-9	CASSPHGLGQYF
TRBJ1-2	TRBD1	once	TRBV20-1	CSAGTGTGRNYGYTF
TRBJ2-5	TRBD2	NA	TRBV6-5	CASSYNGIAGAEETQYF
TRBJ1-2	NA	few	TRBV20-1	CSARDDGYTF
TRBJ2-1	NA	many	TRBV11-3	CASSLAAGEQFF
TRBJ2-1	NA	many	TRBV20-1	CSAKRWQGHNEQFF
TRBJ2-7	TRBD1	NA	TRBV4-2	CASSQEEGQGGEQYF
TRBJ2-1	NA	NA	TRBV7-9	CASSSLAGNEQFF
TRBJ2-7	TRBD2	once	TRBV20-1	CSATGTSGRGYEQYF
TRBJ2-7	NA	NA	TRBV7-9	CASSSRDTPYEQYF
TRBJ2-2	NA	NA	TRBV12-3/TRBV12-4	CASRMGQGTGELFF
TRBJ2-3	NA	NA	TRBV6-6	CASSYNIGANTQYF
TRBJ2-7	NA	NA	TRBV11-2	CASSSYTRPYEQYF
TRBJ2-7	TRBD2	few	TRBV7-2	CASSFSSGGYEQYF
TRBJ1-1	NA	many	TRBV6-1	CASRRGGFAPEAFF
TRBJ1-6	NA	few	TRBV4-2	CASTLYYGQTGNSPLHF
TRBJ1-2	NA	NA	TRBV5-4	CASSAGKSPYGYTF
TRBJ2-1	TRBD2	NA	TRBV4-3	CASSQGPGGTSAYNEQFF
TRBJ2-3	TRBD2	NA	TRBV28	CASSRLAGTHDTDTQYF
TRBJ2-5	NA	NA	TRBV6-5	CASSYGGLQETQYF